The TCR beta chain under discussion was sequenced for a study of T cell responses to AZD1222 COVID-19 vaccine. Findings and limits, study-wide: After two AZD1222 doses, spike-specific TCR breadth and depth rose versus day 0. Along spike, vaccine-associated CD4 TCRs were found throughout, with dominance at 160-218 and 743-854. Clonal diversity may have been underestimated, and the donors were mostly white British, with more females than males.

Comments on this clone: Its antigen remains unknown.

The method was immunoSEQ multiplex PCR; TCRdb's version includes in-frame clones alone and lacks a portion of them. The sample holds 90,000 to 95,000 clones, roughly nine tenths seen once. The CDR3 extends over 14 amino acids. CDR1 SQVTM and CDR2 ANQGSEA come from the germline V gene. V was trimmed by 3 bases and J by 1 base, leaving 12 bases between them. The sequencing here drew on peripheral blood, taken on day 0 of AZD1222 vaccination. The genes are TRBV29-1 and TRBJ1-1, with a tentative D call TRBD1 (6 bases). This receptor was taken from an adult in good health. Here the CDR3 reads CSVDGTNKNTEAFF. CDR3 sequence (DNA): TGCAGCGTTGATGGGACAAACAAGAACACTGAAGCTTTCTTT.